This is a list of T cell receptor beta chains from one sample in a study of blood T cell repertoires in COVID-19. Libraries were prepared by immunoSEQ multiplex PCR; TCRdb keeps only in-frame clonotypes and omits some of them. The sample consists of a few hundred thousand clones, roughly 80% of them appearing once. Material for sequencing was peripheral blood. The source is a woman in her fifties or sixties with acute or convalescent COVID-19. The CDR3 runs from the conserved cysteine through the conserved F or W. A D gene is named only where the DNA matches it firmly. Clone size, where shown, is once, few, many, or a class for clones that have expanded.

clone_size	j_call	v_call	d_call	cdr3_aa	cdr3_nt
.	TRBJ2-7	TRBV2	TRBD1	CATRQGLRLEQYF	TGTGCCACTAGACAGGGCCTTAGGTTAGAGCAGTACTTC
.	TRBJ1-3	TRBV30	.	CAWEFSGGSGNTIYF	TGTGCCTGGGAATTCAGCGGGGGCTCTGGAAACACCATATATTTT
.	TRBJ1-2	TRBV11-2	TRBD1	CASSPSGTGAYYGYTF	TGTGCCAGCAGCCCTAGCGGGACAGGGGCCTACTATGGCTACACCTTC
.	TRBJ1-1	TRBV12-3/TRBV12-4	.	CASSLGRSEAFF	TGTGCCAGCAGTTTGGGCAGGTCTGAAGCTTTCTTT
.	TRBJ2-3	TRBV24-1	.	CATSAPEGGTTQYF	TGTGCCACCAGTGCTCCGGAAGGAGGAACGACGCAGTATTTT
once	TRBJ1-1	TRBV27	TRBD1	CASSLSGGGGSEAFF	TGTGCCAGCAGTTTATCAGGAGGGGGCGGGTCTGAAGCTTTCTTT
.	TRBJ1-3	TRBV14	.	CASSQGFAGLTGNTIYF	TGTGCCAGCAGCCAAGGGTTCGCGGGTTTGACTGGAAACACCATATATTTT
.	TRBJ2-2	TRBV6-1	.	CASSDPRGRGTGELFF	TGTGCCAGCAGTGATCCCAGGGGAAGAGGCACCGGGGAGCTGTTTTTT
once	TRBJ1-1	TRBV5-1	TRBD1	CASSWGQVNTEAFF	TGCGCCAGCAGCTGGGGACAGGTGAACACTGAAGCTTTCTTT
few	TRBJ2-2	TRBV27	TRBD2	CASSMNSGRTGELFF	TGTGCCAGCAGTATGAATAGCGGGAGAACCGGGGAGCTGTTTTTT
.	TRBJ2-3	TRBV29-1	TRBD1	CSVDRGDTQYF	TGCAGCGTGGACAGGGGCGATACGCAGTATTTT
few	TRBJ1-5	TRBV19	.	CASTLDGPYSNQPQHF	TGTGCCAGTACGTTGGATGGGCCGTATAGCAATCAGCCCCAGCATTTT
.	TRBJ2-5	TRBV28	.	CASSLSVREETQYF	TGTGCCAGCAGTTTATCTGTCAGGGAAGAGACCCAGTACTTC
.	TRBJ1-6	TRBV5-1	TRBD1	CASSLEGQVHSPLHF	TGCGCCAGCAGCTTGGAGGGACAGGTCCATTCACCCCTCCACTTT
.	TRBJ1-6	TRBV6-5	.	CASRRGGQNSPLHF	TGTGCCAGCAGGAGGGGGGGGCAAAATTCACCCCTCCACTTT
.	TRBJ1-5	TRBV5-6	TRBD1	CASSRTGDQPQHF	TGTGCCAGCAGCCGGACAGGGGATCAGCCCCAGCATTTT
.	TRBJ2-5	TRBV5-4	.	CASSLAGVRETQYF	TGTGCCAGCAGCTTGGCCGGGGTACGGGAGACCCAGTACTTC
once	TRBJ1-1	TRBV12-3/TRBV12-4	.	CASSLAGNAEAFF	TGTGCCAGCAGTTTGGCAGGGAACGCTGAAGCTTTCTTT
.	TRBJ2-5	TRBV6-5	TRBD2	CASSRQLAGVETQYF	TGTGCCAGCAGTCGCCAGCTAGCGGGAGTAGAGACCCAGTACTTC
few	TRBJ2-2	TRBV4-2	.	CASSQGASNTGELFF	TGTGCCAGCAGCCAAGGCGCATCGAACACCGGGGAGCTGTTTTTT
once	TRBJ1-2	TRBV4-3	TRBD1	CASSQDIGQGYGYTF	TGCGCCAGCAGCCAAGATATCGGACAGGGCTATGGCTACACCTTC
.	TRBJ2-1	TRBV2	TRBD2	CASKVLAGVGEQFF	TGTGCCAGCAAGGTACTAGCGGGAGTTGGCGAGCAGTTCTTC
.	TRBJ1-3	TRBV3-1/TRBV3-2	TRBD1	CASSETGVGNTIYF	TGTGCCAGCAGCGAGACAGGGGTAGGAAACACCATATATTTT
few	TRBJ2-7	TRBV7-2	.	CASSLRSRGLRIYEQYF	TGTGCCAGCAGCTTACGTTCGCGCGGTCTGCGTATCTACGAGCAGTACTTC